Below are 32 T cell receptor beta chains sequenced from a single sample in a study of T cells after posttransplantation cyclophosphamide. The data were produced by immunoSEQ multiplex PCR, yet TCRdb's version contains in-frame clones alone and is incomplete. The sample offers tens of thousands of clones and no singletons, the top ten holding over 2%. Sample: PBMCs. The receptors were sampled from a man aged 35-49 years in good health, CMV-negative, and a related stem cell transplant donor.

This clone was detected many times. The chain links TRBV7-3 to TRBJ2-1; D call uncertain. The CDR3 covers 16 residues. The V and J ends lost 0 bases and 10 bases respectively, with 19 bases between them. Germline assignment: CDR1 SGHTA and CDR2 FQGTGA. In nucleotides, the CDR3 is TGTGCCAGCAGCTTAACCCCCTCCTACAGTGTCAGGGAGCAGTTCTTC. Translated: CASSLTPSYSVREQFF.

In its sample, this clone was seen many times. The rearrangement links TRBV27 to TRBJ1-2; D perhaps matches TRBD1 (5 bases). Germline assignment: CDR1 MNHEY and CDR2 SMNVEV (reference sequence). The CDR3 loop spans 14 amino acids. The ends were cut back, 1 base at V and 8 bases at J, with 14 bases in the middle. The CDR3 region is CASSLLAQVGGYTF. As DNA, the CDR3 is TGTGCCAGCAGTTTATTGGCACAGGTTGGCGGCTACACCTTC.

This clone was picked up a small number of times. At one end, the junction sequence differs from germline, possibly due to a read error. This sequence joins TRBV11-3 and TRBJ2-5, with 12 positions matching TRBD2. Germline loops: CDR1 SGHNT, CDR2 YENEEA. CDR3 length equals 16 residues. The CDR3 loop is CASSLGLAGAQEAQYF. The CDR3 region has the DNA TGTGCCAGCAGCTTGGGACTAGCGGGTGCCCAAGAGGCCCAGTACTTC.

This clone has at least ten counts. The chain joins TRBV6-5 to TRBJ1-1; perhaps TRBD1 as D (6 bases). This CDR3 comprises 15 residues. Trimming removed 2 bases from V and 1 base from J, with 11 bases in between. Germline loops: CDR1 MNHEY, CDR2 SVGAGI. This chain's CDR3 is CASSYTDSPNTEAFF. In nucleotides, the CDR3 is TGTGCCAGCAGTTACACGGACAGTCCGAACACTGAAGCTTTCTTT.

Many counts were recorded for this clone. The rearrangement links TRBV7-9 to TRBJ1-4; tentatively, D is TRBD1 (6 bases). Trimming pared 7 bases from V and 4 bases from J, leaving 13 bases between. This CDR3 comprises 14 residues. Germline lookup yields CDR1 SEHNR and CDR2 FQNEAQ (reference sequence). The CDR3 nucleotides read TGTGCCAGCACAGCGACAGGCCTTAATGAAAAACTGTTTTTT. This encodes CASTATGLNEKLFF. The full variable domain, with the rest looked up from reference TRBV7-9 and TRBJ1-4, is DTGVSQNPRHKITKRGQNVTFRCDPISEHNRLYWYRQTLGQGPEFLTYFQNEAQLEKSRLLSDRFSAERPKGSFSTLEIQRTEQGDSAMYLCASTATGLNEKLFFGSGTQLSVL.

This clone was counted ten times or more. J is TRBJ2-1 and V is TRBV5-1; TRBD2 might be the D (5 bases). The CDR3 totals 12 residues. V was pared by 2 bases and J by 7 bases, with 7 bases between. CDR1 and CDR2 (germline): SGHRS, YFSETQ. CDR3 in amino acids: CASSFGMNEQFF. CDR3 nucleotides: TGCGCCAGCAGCTTCGGGATGAATGAGCAGTTCTTC. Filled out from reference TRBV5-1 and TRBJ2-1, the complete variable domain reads KAGVTQTPRYLIKTRGQQVTLSCSPISGHRSVSWYQQTPGQGLQFLFEYFSETQRNKGNFPGRFSGRQFSNSRSEMNVSTLELGDSALYLCASSFGMNEQFFGPGTRLTVL.

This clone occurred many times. The CDR3 loop reads CASIHIAGPYNEQFF. The CDR3 DNA reads TGTGCCAGTATCCACATAGCGGGACCCTACAATGAGCAGTTCTTC. V is TRBV19 and J is TRBJ2-1; TRBD2 matches at 8 bases. In germline, CDR1 is LNHDA, CDR2 SQIVND (reference sequence). V shed 7 bases, J shed 2 bases, and the junction held 7 bases outside the gene matches. The CDR3 covers 15 residues.

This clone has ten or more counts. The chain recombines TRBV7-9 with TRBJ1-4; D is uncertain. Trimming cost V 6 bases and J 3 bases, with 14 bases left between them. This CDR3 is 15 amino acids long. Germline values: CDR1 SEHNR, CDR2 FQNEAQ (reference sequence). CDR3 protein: CASRPNRVSNEKLFF. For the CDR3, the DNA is TGTGCCAGCAGGCCCAACCGCGTGTCTAATGAAAAACTGTTTTTT.

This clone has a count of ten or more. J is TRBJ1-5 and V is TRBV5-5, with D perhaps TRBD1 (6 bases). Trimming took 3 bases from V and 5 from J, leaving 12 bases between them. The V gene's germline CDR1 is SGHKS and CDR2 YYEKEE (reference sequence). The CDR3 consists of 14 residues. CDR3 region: CASSSLTGDQPQHF. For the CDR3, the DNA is TGTGCCAGCAGCTCCCTGACAGGTGATCAGCCCCAGCATTTT.

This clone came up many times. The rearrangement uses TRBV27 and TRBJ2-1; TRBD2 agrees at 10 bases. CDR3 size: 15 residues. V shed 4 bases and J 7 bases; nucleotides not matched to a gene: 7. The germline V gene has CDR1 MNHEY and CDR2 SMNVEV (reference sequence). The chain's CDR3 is CASSSPSGRINEQFF. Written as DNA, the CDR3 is TGTGCCAGCAGTTCCCCTAGCGGGAGAATAAATGAGCAGTTCTTC.

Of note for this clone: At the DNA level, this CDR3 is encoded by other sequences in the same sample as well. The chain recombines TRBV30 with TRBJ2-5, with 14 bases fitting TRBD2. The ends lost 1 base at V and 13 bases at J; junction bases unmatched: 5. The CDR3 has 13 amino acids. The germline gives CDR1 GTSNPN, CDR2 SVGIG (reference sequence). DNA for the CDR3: TGTGCCTGGAGTGAGGGGACTAGCGGGAGTGGGTACTTC. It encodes CAWSEGTSGSGYF. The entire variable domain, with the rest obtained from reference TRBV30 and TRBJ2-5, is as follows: SQTIHQWPATLVQPVGSPLSLECTVEGTSNPNLYWYRQAAGRGLQLLFYSVGIGQISSEVPQNLSASRPQDRQFILSSKKLLLSDSGFYLCAWSEGTSGSGYFGPGTRLLVL.

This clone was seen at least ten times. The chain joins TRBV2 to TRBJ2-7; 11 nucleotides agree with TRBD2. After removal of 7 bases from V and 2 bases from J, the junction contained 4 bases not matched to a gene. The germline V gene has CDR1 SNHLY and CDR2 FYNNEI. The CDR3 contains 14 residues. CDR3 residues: CASNRLAGTYEQYF. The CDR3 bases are TGTGCCAGCAACAGACTAGCGGGAACCTACGAGCAGTACTTC.

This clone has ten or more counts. CDR3 DNA sequence: TGTGCCAGCTTCACGTCGAACGGGGAGACCCAGTACTTC. Translation: CASFTSNGETQYF. The chain carries TRBV18 and TRBJ2-5; D uncertain. This CDR3 spans 13 amino acids. From germline, CDR1 is KGHSH and CDR2 LQKENI. V was cut by 7 bases and J by 5 bases, with 14 bases left in between.

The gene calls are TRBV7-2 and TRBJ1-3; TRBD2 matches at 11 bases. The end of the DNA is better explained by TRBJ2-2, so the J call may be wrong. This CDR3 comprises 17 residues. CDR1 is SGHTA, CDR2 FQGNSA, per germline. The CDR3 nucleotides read TGTGCCAGCAGCTTATTGGGACTAGCGGTGAACACCGGGGAGCTGTTTTTT. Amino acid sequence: CASSLLGLAVNTGELFF.

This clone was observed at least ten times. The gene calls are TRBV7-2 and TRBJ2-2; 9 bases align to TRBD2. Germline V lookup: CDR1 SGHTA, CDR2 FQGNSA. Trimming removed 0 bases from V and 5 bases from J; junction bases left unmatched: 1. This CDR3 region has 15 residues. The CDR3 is CASSLALAGTGELFF. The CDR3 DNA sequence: TGTGCCAGCAGCTTAGCCCTAGCGGGAACCGGGGAGCTGTTTTTT.

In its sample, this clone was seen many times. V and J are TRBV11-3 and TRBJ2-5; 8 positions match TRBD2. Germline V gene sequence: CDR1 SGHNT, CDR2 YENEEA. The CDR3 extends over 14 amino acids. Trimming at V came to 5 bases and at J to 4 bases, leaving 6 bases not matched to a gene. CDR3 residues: CASSPGTRGETQYF. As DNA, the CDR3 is TGTGCCAGCAGCCCCGGGACTAGGGGAGAGACCCAGTACTTC.

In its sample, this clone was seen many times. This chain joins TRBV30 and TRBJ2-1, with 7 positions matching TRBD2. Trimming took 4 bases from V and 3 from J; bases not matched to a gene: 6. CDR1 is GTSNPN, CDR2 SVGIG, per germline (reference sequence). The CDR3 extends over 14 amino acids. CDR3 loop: CAWNRDYLYNEQFF. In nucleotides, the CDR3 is TGTGCCTGGAACCGGGACTACCTCTACAATGAGCAGTTCTTC.

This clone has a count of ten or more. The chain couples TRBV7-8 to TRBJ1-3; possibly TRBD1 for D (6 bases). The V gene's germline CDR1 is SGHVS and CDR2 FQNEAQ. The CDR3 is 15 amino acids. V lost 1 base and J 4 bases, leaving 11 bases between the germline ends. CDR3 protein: CASSLVQGGGNTIYF. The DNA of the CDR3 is TGTGCCAGCAGCTTAGTACAGGGTGGAGGAAACACCATATATTTT. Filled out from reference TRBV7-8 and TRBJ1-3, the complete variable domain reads GAGVSQSPRYKVAKRGQDVALRCDPISGHVSLFWYQQALGQGPEFLTYFQNEAQLDKSGLPSDRFFAERPEGSVSTLKIQRTQQEDSAVYLCASSLVQGGGNTIYFGEGSWLTVV.

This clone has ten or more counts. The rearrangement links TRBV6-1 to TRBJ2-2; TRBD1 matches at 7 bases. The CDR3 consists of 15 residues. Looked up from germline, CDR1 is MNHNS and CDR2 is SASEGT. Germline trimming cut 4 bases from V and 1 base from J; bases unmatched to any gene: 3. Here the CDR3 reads CASSVDRVNTGELFF. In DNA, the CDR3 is TGTGCCAGCAGTGTCGACAGGGTGAACACCGGGGAGCTGTTTTTT.

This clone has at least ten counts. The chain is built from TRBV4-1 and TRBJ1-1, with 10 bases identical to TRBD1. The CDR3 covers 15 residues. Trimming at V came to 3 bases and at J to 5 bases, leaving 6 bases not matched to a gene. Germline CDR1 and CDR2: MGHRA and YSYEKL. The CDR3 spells CASSQGQGSRTEAFF. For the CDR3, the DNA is TGCGCCAGCAGCCAGGGACAGGGGTCGAGGACTGAAGCTTTCTTT.

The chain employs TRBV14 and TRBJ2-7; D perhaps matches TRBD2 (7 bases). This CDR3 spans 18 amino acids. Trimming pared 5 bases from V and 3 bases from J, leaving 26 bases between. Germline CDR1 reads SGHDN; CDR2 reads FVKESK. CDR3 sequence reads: CASSILGGGRGKNYEQYF. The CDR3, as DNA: TGTGCCAGCAGCATTCTTGGGGGGGGGCGCGGAAAGAACTACGAGCAGTACTTC.

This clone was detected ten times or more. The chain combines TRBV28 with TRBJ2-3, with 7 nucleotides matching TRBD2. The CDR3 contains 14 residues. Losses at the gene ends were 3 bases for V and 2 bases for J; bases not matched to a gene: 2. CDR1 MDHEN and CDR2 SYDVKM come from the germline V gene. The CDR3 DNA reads TGTGCCAGCAGTTTCGGGAGGCCCACAGATACGCAGTATTTT. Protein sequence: CASSFGRPTDTQYF.

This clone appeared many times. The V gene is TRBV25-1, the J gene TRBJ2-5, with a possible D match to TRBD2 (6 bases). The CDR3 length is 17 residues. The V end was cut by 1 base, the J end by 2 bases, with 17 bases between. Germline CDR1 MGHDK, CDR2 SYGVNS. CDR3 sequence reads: CASSEFRTTFPQETQYF. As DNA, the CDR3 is TGTGCCAGCAGTGAATTCAGGACTACCTTCCCACAAGAGACCCAGTACTTC.

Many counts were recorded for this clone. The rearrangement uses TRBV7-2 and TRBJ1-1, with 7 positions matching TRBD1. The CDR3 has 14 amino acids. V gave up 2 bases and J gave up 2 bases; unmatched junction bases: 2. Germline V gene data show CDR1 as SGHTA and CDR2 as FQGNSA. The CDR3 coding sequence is TGTGCCAGCAGCTTAAGACAGGGTAACACTGAAGCTTTCTTT. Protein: CASSLRQGNTEAFF.

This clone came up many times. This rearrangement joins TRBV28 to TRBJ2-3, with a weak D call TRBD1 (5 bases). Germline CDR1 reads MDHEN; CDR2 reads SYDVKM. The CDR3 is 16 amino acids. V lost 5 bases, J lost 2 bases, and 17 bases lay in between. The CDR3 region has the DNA TGTGCCAGCAGTCCCTACCAGGGTGGGGTCACAGATACGCAGTATTTT. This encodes CASSPYQGGVTDTQYF.

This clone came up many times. The CDR3 sequence is CAWSDISYEQYF. The CDR3 nucleotides are TGTGCCTGGAGTGACATATCCTACGAGCAGTACTTC. V usage is TRBV30 and J usage is TRBJ2-7, with unresolved D. The CDR3 has 12 amino acids. CDR1 is GTSNPN and CDR2 is SVGIG in the germline V gene (reference sequence). V was pared by 1 base and J by 1 base, with 5 bases between.

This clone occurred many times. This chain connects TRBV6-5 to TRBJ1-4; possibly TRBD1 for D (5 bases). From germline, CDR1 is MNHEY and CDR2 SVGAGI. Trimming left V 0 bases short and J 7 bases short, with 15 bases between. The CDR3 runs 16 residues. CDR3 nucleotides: TGTGCCAGCAGTTACTCGGAACTCACAGGTAGTGAAAAACTGTTTTTT. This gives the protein CASSYSELTGSEKLFF.

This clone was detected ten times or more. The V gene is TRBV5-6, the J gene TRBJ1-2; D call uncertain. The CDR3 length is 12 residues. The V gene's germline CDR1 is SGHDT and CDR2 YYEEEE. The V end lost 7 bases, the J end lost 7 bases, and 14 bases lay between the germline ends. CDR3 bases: TGTGCCAGCTACTCTTTCTCCTCTGGCTACACCTTC. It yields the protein CASYSFSSGYTF. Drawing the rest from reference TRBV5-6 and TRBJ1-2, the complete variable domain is DAGVTQSPTHLIKTRGQQVTLRCSPKSGHDTVSWYQQALGQGPQFIFQYYEEEERQRGNFPDRFSGHQFPNYSSELNVNALLLGDSALYLCASYSFSSGYTFGSGTRLTVV.

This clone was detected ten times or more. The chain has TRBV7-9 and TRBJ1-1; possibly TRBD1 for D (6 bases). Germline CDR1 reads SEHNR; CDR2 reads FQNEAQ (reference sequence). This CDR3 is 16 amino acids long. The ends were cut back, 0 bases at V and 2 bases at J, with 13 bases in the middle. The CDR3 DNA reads TGTGCCAGCAGCTTAGCAGGGGGGGCAGGAAACACTGAAGCTTTCTTT. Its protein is CASSLAGGAGNTEAFF.

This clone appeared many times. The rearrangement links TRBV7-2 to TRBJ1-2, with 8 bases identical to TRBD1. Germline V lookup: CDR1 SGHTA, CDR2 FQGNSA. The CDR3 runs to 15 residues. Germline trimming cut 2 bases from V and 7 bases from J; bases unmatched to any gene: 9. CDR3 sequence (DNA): TGTGCCAGCAGCTTACACCAGGGGGCGGTGTCTGGCTACACCTTC. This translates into CASSLHQGAVSGYTF.

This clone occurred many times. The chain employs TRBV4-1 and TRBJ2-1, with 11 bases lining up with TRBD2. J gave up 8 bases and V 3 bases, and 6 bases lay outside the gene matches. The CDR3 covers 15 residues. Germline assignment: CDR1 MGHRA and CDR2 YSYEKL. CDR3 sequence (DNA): TGCGCCAGCAGCCACTTAGCGGGAGGGCCGGATGAGCAGTTCTTC. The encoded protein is CASSHLAGGPDEQFF.

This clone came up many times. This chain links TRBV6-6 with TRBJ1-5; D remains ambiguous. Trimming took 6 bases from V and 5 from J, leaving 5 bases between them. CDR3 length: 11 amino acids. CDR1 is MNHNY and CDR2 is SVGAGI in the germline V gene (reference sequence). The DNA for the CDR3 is TGTGCCAGCAGGAGAGATCAGCCCCAGCATTTT. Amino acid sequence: CASRRDQPQHF.